This T cell receptor (beta chain) originates from a study of blood T cells in healthy people across ages. Study-level information: Every two T cells gave about one barcoded beta molecule via template switching.

A second PCR, run for roughly 7 to 12 cycles, used a sample-barcoded 5' primer plus a J-beta primer mix. MiXCR, run by TCRdb on the 5' RACE reads, gives a single entry per CDR3 protein. The table records hundreds of thousands of distinct CDR3 sequences, about 42% of them present only once. Germline loops: CDR1 DFQATT, CDR2 SNEGSKA (reference sequence). Trimming cost V 4 bases and J 6 bases; bases outside gene matches: 5. The CDR3 spans 14 residues. The chain combines TRBV20-1 with TRBJ2-2, with TRBD1 matching 10 bases. Source material: blood. This sequence was found in a man between 60 and 75 years old in good health. Written as DNA, the CDR3 is TGCAGTGCTACCCTCGGGACAGGGGCCGGGGAGCTGTTTTTT. Its protein is CSATLGTGAGELFF.